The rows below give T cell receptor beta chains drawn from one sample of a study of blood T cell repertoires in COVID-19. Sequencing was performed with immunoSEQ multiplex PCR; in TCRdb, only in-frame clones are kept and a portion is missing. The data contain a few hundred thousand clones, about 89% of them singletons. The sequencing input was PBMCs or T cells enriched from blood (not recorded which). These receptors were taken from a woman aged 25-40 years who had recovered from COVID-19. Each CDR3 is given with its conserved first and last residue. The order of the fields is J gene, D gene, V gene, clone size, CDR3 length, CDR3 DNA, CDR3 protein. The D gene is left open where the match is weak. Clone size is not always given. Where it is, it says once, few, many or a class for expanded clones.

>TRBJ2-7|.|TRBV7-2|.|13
TGTGCCAGCAGCTTATTAGGGGTGTCCGAGCAGTACTTC
CASSLLGVSEQYF
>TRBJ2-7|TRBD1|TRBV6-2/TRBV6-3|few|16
TGTGCCAGCAGTTACTCGAGTGGGACAGGGCCGGGCGAGCAGTACTTC
CASSYSSGTGPGEQYF
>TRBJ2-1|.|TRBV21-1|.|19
TGTGCCAGCAGCAAAGCCACTAGCGGGAGGCCATGTCGGTACAATGAGCAGTTCTTC
CASSKATSGRPCRYNEQFF
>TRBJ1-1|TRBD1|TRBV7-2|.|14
TGTGCCAGCAGCTTGGACAGGGGTCGGACTGAAGCTTTCTTT
CASSLDRGRTEAFF
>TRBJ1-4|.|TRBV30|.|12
TGTGCCGGAAAGGACACCAATGAAAAACTGTTTTTT
CAGKDTNEKLFF
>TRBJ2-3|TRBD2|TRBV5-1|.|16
TGCGCCAGCAGCCGTACCGGGACTAGCGGTGCAGATACGCAGTATTTT
CASSRTGTSGADTQYF
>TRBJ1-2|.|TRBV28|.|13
TGTGCCAGCACCACGGAGGGAAACTATGGCTACACCTTC
CASTTEGNYGYTF
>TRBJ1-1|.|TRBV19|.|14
TGTGCCAGTAGTATAGACCTAATTACCACTGAAGCTTTCTTT
CASSIDLITTEAFF
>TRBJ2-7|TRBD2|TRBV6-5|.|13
TGTGCCAGCTACCCTAGCGGGAGTTACGAGCAGTACTTC
CASYPSGSYEQYF
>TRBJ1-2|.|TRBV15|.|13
TGTGCCACCAGCAGAGTAGCGGGGGGTGGCTACACCTTC
CATSRVAGGGYTF
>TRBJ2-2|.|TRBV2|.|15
TGTGCCAGCAGTCTGGACAATTTAAGTACCGGGGAGCTGTTTTTT
CASSLDNLSTGELFF
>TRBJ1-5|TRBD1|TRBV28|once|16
TGTGCCAGCAGTTCCCCAGGGGGGTTGAGCAATCAGCCCCAGCATTTT
CASSSPGGLSNQPQHF
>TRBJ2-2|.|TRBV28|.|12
TGTGCCAGCAGAGCCAACACCGGGGAGCTGTTTTTT
CASRANTGELFF
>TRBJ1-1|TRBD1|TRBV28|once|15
TGTGCCAGCAGTTCTCCAGGGGGTGCGGGTACTGAAGCTTTCTTT
CASSSPGGAGTEAFF
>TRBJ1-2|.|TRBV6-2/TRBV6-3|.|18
TGTGCCAGCAGTTACGGGCTTCCCAGCTCGACAGGACGCTATGGCTACACCTTC
CASSYGLPSSTGRYGYTF
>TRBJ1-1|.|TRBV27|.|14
TGTGCCAGCAGTTTGTTTCGGGGACATACTGAAGCTTTCTTT
CASSLFRGHTEAFF
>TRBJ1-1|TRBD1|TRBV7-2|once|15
TGTGCCAGCAGCCGTGGACAGGGGAGGGCAGCTGAAGCTTTCTTT
CASSRGQGRAAEAFF
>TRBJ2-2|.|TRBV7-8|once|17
TGTGCCAGCAGCTTAGCGGCAGGGGCAACGAACACCGGGGAGCTGTTTTTT
CASSLAAGATNTGELFF
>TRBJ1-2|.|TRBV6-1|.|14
TGTGCCAGCAGTGAAGACGAGGGCTCGGGAGGCTACACCTTC
CASSEDEGSGGYTF
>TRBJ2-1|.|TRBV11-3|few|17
TGTGCCAGCAGCTTAGATCGTCCCAGGGGTCCCTACAATGAGCAGTTCTTC
CASSLDRPRGPYNEQFF
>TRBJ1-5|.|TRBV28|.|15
TGTGCCAGCAGTCTGGAGAGATGGAGCAATCAGCCCCAGCATTTT
CASSLERWSNQPQHF
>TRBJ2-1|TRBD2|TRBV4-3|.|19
TGCGCCAGCAGCCAAGATCAAGGCCGGGTGGGGGGGGCCTACAATGAGCAGTTCTTC
CASSQDQGRVGGAYNEQFF
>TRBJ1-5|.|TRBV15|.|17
TGTGCCACCAGCAGAGATTTTCTAGCAGGATCGGATCAGCCCCAGCATTTT
CATSRDFLAGSDQPQHF
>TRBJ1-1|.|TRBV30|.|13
TGTGCCTGGGCTCGACAGGCGGGCACTGAAGCTTTCTTT
CAWARQAGTEAFF
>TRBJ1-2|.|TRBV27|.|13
TGTGCCAGCAAGGACACTCTGCTCTCTGGCTACACCTTC
CASKDTLLSGYTF
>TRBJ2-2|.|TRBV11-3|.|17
TGTGCCAGCAGCTTAAACCGTTTGGGAGCGAACACCGGGGAGCTGTTTTTT
CASSLNRLGANTGELFF
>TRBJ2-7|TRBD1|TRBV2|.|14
TGTGCCAGCAGTGTCACGACAGGGGGCTACGAGCAGTACTTC
CASSVTTGGYEQYF
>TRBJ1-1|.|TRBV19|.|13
TGTGCCAGTAGTATTAAATTCAACACTGAAGCTTTCTTT
CASSIKFNTEAFF
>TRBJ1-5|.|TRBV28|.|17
TGTGCCAGCAGTCCCTATTATGGGGGCTGGGGCAATCAGCCCCAGCATTTT
CASSPYYGGWGNQPQHF
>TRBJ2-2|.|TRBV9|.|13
TGTGCCAGCACCGGGACAATCACCGGGGAGCTGTTTTTT
CASTGTITGELFF
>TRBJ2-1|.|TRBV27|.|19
TGTGCCAGCAGTTTCGGGGAAAGACAAGCGGGTCCCTCCTACAATGAGCAGTTCTTC
CASSFGERQAGPSYNEQFF
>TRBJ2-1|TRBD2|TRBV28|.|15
TGTGCCAGCAGAAGACGAGCGGGAAAATACAATGAGCAGTTCTTC
CASRRRAGKYNEQFF
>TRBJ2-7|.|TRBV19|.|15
TGTGCCAGTAGCCCTCGGGGAGCTATTTTATACGAGCAGTACTTC
CASSPRGAILYEQYF
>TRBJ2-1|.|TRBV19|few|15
TGTGCCAGTAGTCCGGAGCGGGTAGCGTACAATGAGCAGTTCTTC
CASSPERVAYNEQFF
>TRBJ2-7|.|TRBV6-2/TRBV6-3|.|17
TGTGCCAGCAGTTACTCTACTCCCGGACTCCCGCGGTCCGAGCAGTACTTC
CASSYSTPGLPRSEQYF
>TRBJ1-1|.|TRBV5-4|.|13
TGTGCCAGCAGTCCCTCAGTGAACACTGAAGCTTTCTTT
CASSPSVNTEAFF
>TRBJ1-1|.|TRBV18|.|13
TGTGCCAGCTCAGAGGCCGGGGACACTGAAGCTTTCTTT
CASSEAGDTEAFF
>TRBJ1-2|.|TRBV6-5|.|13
TGTGCCAGCAGTTATGGCAGGAACTATGGCTACACCTTC
CASSYGRNYGYTF
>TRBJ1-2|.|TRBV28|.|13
TGTGCCAGCACCTCGGAGGCCTACTATGGCTACACCTTC
CASTSEAYYGYTF
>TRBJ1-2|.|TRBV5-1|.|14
TGCGCCAGCAGCCAGGACAGTAATCTTTATGGCTACACCTTC
CASSQDSNLYGYTF
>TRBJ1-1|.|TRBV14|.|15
TGTGCCAGCAGCCGGGGGGGCAATGGGAACACTGAAGCTTTCTTT
CASSRGGNGNTEAFF
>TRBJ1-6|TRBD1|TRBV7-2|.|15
TGTGCCAGCAGCTTAGGTGCAGGGGGCGATTCACCCCTCCACTTT
CASSLGAGGDSPLHF
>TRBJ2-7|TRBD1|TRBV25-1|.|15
TGTGCCAGCAGTGACCCGGGACAGGGGATCTACGAGCAGTACTTC
CASSDPGQGIYEQYF
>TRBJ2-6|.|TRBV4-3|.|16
TGCGCCAGCAGCCACAGCCCAGGGATTGGGGCCAACGTCCTGACTTTC
CASSHSPGIGANVLTF
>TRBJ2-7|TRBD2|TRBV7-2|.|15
TGTGCCAGCAGCCCCCTAGCGGGAGTCTCCTACGAGCAGTACTTC
CASSPLAGVSYEQYF
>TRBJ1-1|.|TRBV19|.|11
TGTGCCAGTAGTTCGGGATATAAAGCTTTCTTT
CASSSGYKAFF
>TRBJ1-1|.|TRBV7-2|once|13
TGTGCCAGCAGCTTGAGGGCCACCACTGAAGCTTTCTTT
CASSLRATTEAFF
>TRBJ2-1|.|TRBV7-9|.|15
TGTGCCAGCCGGGATCAAGGGATAACCGTCGATGAGCAGTTCTTC
CASRDQGITVDEQFF
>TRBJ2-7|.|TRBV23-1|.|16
TGCGCCAGCAGTCAACTAGGGGGGGACTGTAACTACGAGCAGTACTTC
CASSQLGGDCNYEQYF
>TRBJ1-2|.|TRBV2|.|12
TGTGCCAGCAGTGAGTCAGGAGGAGGCTACACCTTC
CASSESGGGYTF